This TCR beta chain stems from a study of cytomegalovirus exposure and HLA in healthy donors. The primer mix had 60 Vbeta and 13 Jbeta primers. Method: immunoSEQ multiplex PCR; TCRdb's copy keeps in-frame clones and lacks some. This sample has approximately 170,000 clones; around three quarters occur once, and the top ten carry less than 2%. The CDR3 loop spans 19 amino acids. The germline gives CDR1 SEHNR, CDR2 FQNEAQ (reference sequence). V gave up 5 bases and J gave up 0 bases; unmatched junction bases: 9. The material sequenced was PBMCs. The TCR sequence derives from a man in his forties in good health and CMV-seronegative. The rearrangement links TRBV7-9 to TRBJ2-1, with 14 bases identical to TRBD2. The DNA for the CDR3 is TGTGCCAGCAGCCCCGGGACTAGCGGGAGTGCGATCTCCTACAATGAGCAGTTCTTC. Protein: CASSPGTSGSAISYNEQFF.